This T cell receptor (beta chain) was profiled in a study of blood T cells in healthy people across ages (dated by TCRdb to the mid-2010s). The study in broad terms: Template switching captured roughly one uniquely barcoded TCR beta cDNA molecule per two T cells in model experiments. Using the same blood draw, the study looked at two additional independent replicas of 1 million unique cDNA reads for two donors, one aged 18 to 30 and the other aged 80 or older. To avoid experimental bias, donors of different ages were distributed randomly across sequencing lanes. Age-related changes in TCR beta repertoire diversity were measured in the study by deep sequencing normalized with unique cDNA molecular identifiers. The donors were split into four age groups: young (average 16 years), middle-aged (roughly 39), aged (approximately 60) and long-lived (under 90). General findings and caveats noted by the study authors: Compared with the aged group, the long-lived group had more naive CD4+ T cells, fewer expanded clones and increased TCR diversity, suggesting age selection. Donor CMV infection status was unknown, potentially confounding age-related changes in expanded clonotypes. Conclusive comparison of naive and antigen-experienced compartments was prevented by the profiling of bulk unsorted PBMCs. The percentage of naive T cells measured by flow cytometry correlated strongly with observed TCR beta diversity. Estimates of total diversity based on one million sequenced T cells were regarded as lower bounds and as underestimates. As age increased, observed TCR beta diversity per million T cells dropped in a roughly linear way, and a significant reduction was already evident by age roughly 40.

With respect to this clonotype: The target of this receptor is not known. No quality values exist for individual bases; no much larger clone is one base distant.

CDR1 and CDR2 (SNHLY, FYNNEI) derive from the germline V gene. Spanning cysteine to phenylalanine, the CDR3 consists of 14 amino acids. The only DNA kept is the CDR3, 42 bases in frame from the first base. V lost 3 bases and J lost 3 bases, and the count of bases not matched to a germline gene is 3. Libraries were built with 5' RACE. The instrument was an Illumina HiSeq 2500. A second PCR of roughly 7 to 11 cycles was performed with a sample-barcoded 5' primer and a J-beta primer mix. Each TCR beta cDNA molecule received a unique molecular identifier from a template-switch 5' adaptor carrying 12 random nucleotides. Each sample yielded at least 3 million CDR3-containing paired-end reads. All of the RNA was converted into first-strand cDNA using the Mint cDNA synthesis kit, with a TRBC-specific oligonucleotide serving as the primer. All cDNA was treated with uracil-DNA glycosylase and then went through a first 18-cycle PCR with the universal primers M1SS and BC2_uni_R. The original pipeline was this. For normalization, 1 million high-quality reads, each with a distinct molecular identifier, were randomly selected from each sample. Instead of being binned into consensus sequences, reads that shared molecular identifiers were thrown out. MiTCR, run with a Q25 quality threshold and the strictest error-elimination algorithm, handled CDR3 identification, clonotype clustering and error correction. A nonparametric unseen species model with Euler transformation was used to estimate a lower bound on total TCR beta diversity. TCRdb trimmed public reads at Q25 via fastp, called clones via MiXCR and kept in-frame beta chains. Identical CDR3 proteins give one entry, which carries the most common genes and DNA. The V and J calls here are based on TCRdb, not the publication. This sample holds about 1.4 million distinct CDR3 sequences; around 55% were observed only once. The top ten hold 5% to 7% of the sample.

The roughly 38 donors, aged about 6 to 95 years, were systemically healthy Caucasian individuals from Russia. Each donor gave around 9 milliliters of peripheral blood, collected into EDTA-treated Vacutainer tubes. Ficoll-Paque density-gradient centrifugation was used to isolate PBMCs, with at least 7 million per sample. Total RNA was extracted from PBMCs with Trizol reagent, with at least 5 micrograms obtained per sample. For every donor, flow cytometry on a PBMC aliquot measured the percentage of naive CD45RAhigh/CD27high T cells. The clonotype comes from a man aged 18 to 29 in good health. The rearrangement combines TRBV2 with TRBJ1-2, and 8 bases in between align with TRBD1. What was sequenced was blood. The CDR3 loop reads CASSEVTGDYGYTF. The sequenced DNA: TGTGCCAGCAGTGAGGTGACAGGGGACTATGGCTACACCTTC.